Listed below are T cell receptor beta chains from one sample, sequenced in a study of graft-versus-host responses after intestinal transplantation. Sequencing was performed with immunoSEQ multiplex PCR; in TCRdb, only in-frame clones are kept and a portion is missing. Here the sample spans 15,000 to 20,000 clones, about nine tenths being singletons. The material sequenced was bone marrow, taken approximately 120 days after transplant. These receptors were collected from a human patient who received an intestinal transplant, so some T cells may come from the graft donor. The CDR3 runs from the conserved cysteine through the conserved F or W. D genes are given only for firm matches. Clone size, where shown, is once, few, many, or a class for clones that have expanded.

TRBJ2-7 | . | TRBV5-1 | TRBD2 | TGCGCCAGCAGCTTGGGACTAGCGGGAAGCTACGAGCAGTACTTC | CASSLGLAGSYEQYF
TRBJ2-3 | . | TRBV6-4 | TRBD2 | TGTGCCAGCGGGACTAGCGGGAGAGATACGCAGTATTTT | CASGTSGRDTQYF
TRBJ2-5 | few | TRBV6-5 | TRBD2 | TGTGCCAGCAGCCGACTAGCGGGGGCCCAAGAGACCCAGTACTTC | CASSRLAGAQETQYF
TRBJ1-4 | . | TRBV7-9 | . | TGTGCCAGCAGCTCCTCCTTGAAGAGTACAACTAATGAAAAACTGTTTTTT | CASSSSLKSTTNEKLFF
TRBJ2-7 | . | TRBV28 | . | TGTGCCAGCAGTTCACGGACATCCCGCTTCTACGAGCAGTACTTC | CASSSRTSRFYEQYF
TRBJ2-1 | . | TRBV5-1 | . | TGCGCCAGCAGCTTAGCGAGCCACAATGAGCAGTTCTTC | CASSLASHNEQFF
TRBJ1-4 | . | TRBV14 | . | TGTGCCAGCAGCCAAGAAACCTACAGGGTTAATGAAAAACTGTTTTTT | CASSQETYRVNEKLFF
TRBJ2-5 | . | TRBV6-6 | . | TGTGCCAGCAGTTACCGCCCCCCGGCCCAGTACTTC | CASSYRPPAQYF
TRBJ2-7 | . | TRBV29-1 | . | TGCAGCGTTGTAGGCAGCCTCGACTACGAGCAGTACTTC | CSVVGSLDYEQYF
TRBJ2-7 | . | TRBV7-2 | TRBD2 | TGTGCCAGCAGCCCTATAGCGGGAGGACAGGAGCAGTACTTC | CASSPIAGGQEQYF
TRBJ1-2 | once | TRBV10-3 | . | TGTGCCATCAGTGAGTCTGAACTAACTAACTATGGCTACACCTTC | CAISESELTNYGYTF
TRBJ2-1 | . | TRBV5-1 | TRBD1 | TGCGCCAGCAGCTTGGCGCTTCGGGACAGGGTACACAGTGAGCAGTTCTTC | CASSLALRDRVHSEQFF
TRBJ2-7 | . | TRBV4-1 | TRBD2 | TGTGCCAGCAGCCAAGAGGTGGGGCGGGGGTTCAACGAGCAGTACTTC | CASSQEVGRGFNEQYF
TRBJ1-5 | . | TRBV6-5 | . | TGTGCCAGCAAATACAGGGTCCTCAGCAATCAGCCCCAGCATTTT | CASKYRVLSNQPQHF
TRBJ1-5 | . | TRBV7-8 | . | TGTGCCAGCGTGACGGGGGTCGGCAATCAGCCCCAGCATTTT | CASVTGVGNQPQHF
TRBJ2-7 | . | TRBV7-2 | . | TGTGCCAGCAGCGACCCTATCGAGCAGTACTTC | CASSDPIEQYF
TRBJ1-5 | . | TRBV5-8 | . | TGTGCCAGCAATTGGGGGGATGGCAATCAGCCCCAGCATTTT | CASNWGDGNQPQHF
TRBJ1-1 | . | TRBV9 | . | TGTGCCAGCAGCGCCGGTACTGAAGCTTTCTTT | CASSAGTEAFF
TRBJ2-7 | . | TRBV5-1 | . | TGCGCCAGCAGCGAGGGGACCGCGGTCTACGAGCAGTACTTC | CASSEGTAVYEQYF
TRBJ1-1 | . | TRBV28 | . | TGTGCCAGCAGTTACAGGTTATTGGGGACTGAAGCTTTCTTT | CASSYRLLGTEAFF
TRBJ1-1 | . | TRBV6-5 | TRBD1 | TGTGCCACCGGACAGGGAAGGGAAGCTTTCTTT | CATGQGREAFF
TRBJ2-3 | once | TRBV28 | . | TGTGCCAGCAGAGCCCGGGACACAGCAAATATAAATACGCAGTATTTT | CASRARDTANINTQYF
TRBJ2-2 | . | TRBV10-1 | TRBD1 | TGCGCCAGCAGCCGGGACAGGAATCGTAATACCGGGGAGCTGTTTTTT | CASSRDRNRNTGELFF
TRBJ2-5 | . | TRBV5-1 | . | TGCGCCAGCAGCTTGGAGGGCGGCCAAGAGACCCAGTACTTC | CASSLEGGQETQYF
TRBJ1-2 | . | TRBV11-2 | . | TGTGCCAGCAGCTTAAATTCTCCTGGCTACACCTTC | CASSLNSPGYTF
TRBJ2-1 | . | TRBV27 | TRBD1 | TGTGCCAGCAGTTTATCGGGTCGAGGGGGCCCTTACAATGAGCAGTTCTTC | CASSLSGRGGPYNEQFF
TRBJ2-1 | . | TRBV29-1 | . | TGCAGCGTTGCCCGCCGGACCCTGAACAATGAGCAGTTCTTC | CSVARRTLNNEQFF
TRBJ2-1 | . | TRBV7-8 | . | TGTGCCAGCAACGTGGGTGCCTACGCCAATGAGCAGTTCTTC | CASNVGAYANEQFF
TRBJ2-7 | . | TRBV5-6 | . | TGTGCCAGCAGCCAGTCTGGCGAGCAGTACTTC | CASSQSGEQYF
TRBJ2-4 | . | TRBV27 | TRBD2 | TGTGCCAGCAGTTTATCCGGGAGGTCTAGGTCCAAAAACATTCAGTACTTC | CASSLSGRSRSKNIQYF
TRBJ2-5 | . | TRBV15 | . | TGTGCCACCAGCAGAGTCAGGTGGCAAGAGACCCAGTACTTC | CATSRVRWQETQYF
TRBJ1-1 | . | TRBV27 | . | TGTGCCAGCAGAGAGGGGACATCTCCGACTGAAGCTTTCTTT | CASREGTSPTEAFF
TRBJ2-7 | . | TRBV6-5 | TRBD1 | TGTGCCAGTTCCGGGACAGGGGTTTACGAGCAGTACTTC | CASSGTGVYEQYF
TRBJ1-5 | . | TRBV5-6 | . | TGTGCCAGCAGCTTACCCCTCAGGGAGAAATGGCGGCATCAGCCCCAGCATTTT | CASSLPLREKWRHQPQHF
TRBJ2-7 | . | TRBV19 | . | TGTGCCAGTAGTATTGTAACAGGGGAGCAGTACTTC | CASSIVTGEQYF
TRBJ2-1 | once | TRBV7-3 | TRBD2 | TGTGCCAGCAGCTTAAAGGGACTAGCTCTCCTCGGTGAGCAGTTCTTC | CASSLKGLALLGEQFF
TRBJ2-2 | . | TRBV11-3 | . | TGTGCCAGCACCCAGGGTGGAAACACCGGGGAGCTGTTTTTT | CASTQGGNTGELFF
TRBJ1-1 | . | TRBV29-1 | TRBD1 | TGCAGCGCATTACAGGGGGCAGGTACTGAAGCTTTCTTT | CSALQGAGTEAFF
TRBJ2-1 | . | TRBV28 | TRBD2 | TGTGCCAGCAGTCTCGGACTAGCGCACTCTTCCCAGTTCTTC | CASSLGLAHSSQFF
TRBJ1-6 | . | TRBV4-1 | TRBD1 | TGCGCCAGCAGCCAATCTTGGACAGGGTACGGTTCACCCCTCCACTTT | CASSQSWTGYGSPLHF
TRBJ2-7 | . | TRBV28 | TRBD1 | TGTGCCAGCAGGCCGGGACAGCCCTACGAGCAGTACTTC | CASRPGQPYEQYF
TRBJ2-2 | . | TRBV9 | . | TGTGCCAGCAGGTCGAGAGGCAGCACCGGGGAGCTGTTTTTT | CASRSRGSTGELFF
TRBJ1-1 | . | TRBV4-1 | . | TGCGCCAGCAGCCAAGTCCCCTTGACCCCCCCCGAGGACACTGAAGCTTTCTTT | CASSQVPLTPPEDTEAFF
TRBJ2-1 | . | TRBV2 | TRBD1 | TGTGCCAGCAGTGGTGGAACGGGACAGCTCAACAATGAGCAGTTCTTC | CASSGGTGQLNNEQFF
TRBJ2-7 | . | TRBV7-3 | . | TGTGCCAGCAGCCAGGACAGATCCTACGAGCAGTACTTC | CASSQDRSYEQYF
TRBJ2-5 | . | TRBV27 | TRBD1 | TGTGCCAGCAGTTCACTCAGACAGGGACCAGAGACCCAGTACTTC | CASSSLRQGPETQYF
TRBJ1-2 | . | TRBV5-4 | . | TGTGCCAGCCCACGGTACATACCAGGAAAGACCTATGGCTACACCTTC | CASPRYIPGKTYGYTF
TRBJ2-2 | . | TRBV28 | . | TGTGCCAGCAGCCGGGCCGCCGGGGAGCTGTTTTTT | CASSRAAGELFF
TRBJ2-1 | . | TRBV30 | . | TGTGCCTGGAGTGTCCGAGTCAGCGGCCCTCAGTTCTTC | CAWSVRVSGPQFF
TRBJ1-2 | medium-sized | TRBV6-5 | . | TGTGCCAGCAGTTACACCGACGGCGGCATGTACTATGGCTACACCTTC | CASSYTDGGMYYGYTF
TRBJ2-3 | . | TRBV5-1 | . | TGCGCCAGCAGCTTTCAAGGAGATACGCAGTATTTT | CASSFQGDTQYF
TRBJ1-2 | . | TRBV30 | . | TGTGCCACCCCGGCTAACTATGGCTACACCTTC | CATPANYGYTF
TRBJ2-7 | . | TRBV2 | . | TGTGCCACCGCGGAGGAACTCTACGAGCAGTACTTC | CATAEELYEQYF
TRBJ2-3 | . | TRBV2 | . | TGTGCCAGCATGGGTCCCCTTCTTAACACAGATACGCAGTATTTT | CASMGPLLNTDTQYF